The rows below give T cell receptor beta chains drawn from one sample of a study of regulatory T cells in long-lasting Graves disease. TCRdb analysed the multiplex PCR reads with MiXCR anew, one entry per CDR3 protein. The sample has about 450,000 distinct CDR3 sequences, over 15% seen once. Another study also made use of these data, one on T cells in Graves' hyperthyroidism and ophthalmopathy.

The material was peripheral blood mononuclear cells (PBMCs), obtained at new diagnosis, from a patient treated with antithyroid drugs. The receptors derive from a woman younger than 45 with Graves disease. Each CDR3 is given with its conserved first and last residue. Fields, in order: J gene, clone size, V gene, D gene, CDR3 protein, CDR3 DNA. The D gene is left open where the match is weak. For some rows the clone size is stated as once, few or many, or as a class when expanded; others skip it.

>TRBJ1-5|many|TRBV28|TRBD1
CASRTGTGGWGNQPQHF
TGTGCCAGCCGGACCGGCACAGGGGGGTGGGGCAATCAGCCCCAGCATTTT
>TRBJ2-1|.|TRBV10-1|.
CASSAGPASSYNEQFF
TGCGCCAGCAGTGCCGGCCCAGCCAGCTCCTACAATGAGCAGTTCTTC
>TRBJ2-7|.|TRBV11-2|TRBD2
CASSFRGASGSYEQYF
TGTGCCAGCAGCTTTCGGGGGGCTAGCGGGAGTTACGAGCAGTACTTC
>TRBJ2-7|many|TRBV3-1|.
CASSHRDPSYEQYF
TGTGCCAGCAGCCATCGGGATCCCTCCTACGAGCAGTACTTC
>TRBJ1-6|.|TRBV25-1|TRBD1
CASSLTGTANSPLHF
TGTGCCAGCAGTCTAACCGGGACAGCAAATTCACCCCTCCACTTT
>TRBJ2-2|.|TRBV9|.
CASSVEVGANTGELFF
TGTGCCAGCAGCGTAGAGGTGGGGGCGAACACCGGGGAGCTGTTTTTT
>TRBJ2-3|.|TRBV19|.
CASSDSSVTDTQYF
TGTGCCAGTAGCGATTCTAGCGTTACAGATACGCAGTATTTT
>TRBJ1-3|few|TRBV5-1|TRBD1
CASSASNRDRGYFSGNTIYF
TGCGCCAGCAGCGCGTCGAACCGGGACAGGGGGTACTTCTCTGGAAACACCATATATTTT
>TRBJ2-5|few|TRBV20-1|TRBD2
CSASTSAPETQYF
TGCAGTGCTAGCACTAGCGCCCCAGAGACCCAGTACTTC
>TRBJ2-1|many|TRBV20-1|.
CSASLGPSYNEQFF
TGCAGTGCTAGTCTGGGACCCTCCTACAATGAGCAGTTCTTC
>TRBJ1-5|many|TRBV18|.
CASSLRQSKQPQHF
TGTGCCAGCTCACTAAGACAGTCGAAGCAGCCCCAGCATTTT
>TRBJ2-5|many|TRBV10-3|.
CAIWDGILHETQYF
TGTGCCATCTGGGACGGGATACTCCATGAGACCCAGTACTTC
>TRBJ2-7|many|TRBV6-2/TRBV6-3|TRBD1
CASTSDREMREQYF
TGTGCCAGCACTTCGGACAGGGAAATGAGGGAGCAGTACTTC
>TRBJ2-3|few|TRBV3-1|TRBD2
CASSQGRESTDTQYF
TGTGCCAGCAGCCAAGGGCGGGAGAGCACAGATACGCAGTATTTT
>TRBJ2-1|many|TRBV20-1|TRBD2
CSARGREGISYNEQFF
TGCAGTGCTAGAGGGCGGGAGGGTATATCCTACAATGAGCAGTTCTTC
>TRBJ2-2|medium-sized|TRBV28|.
CASSGKENTGELFF
TGTGCCAGCAGTGGGAAGGAGAACACCGGGGAGCTGTTTTTT
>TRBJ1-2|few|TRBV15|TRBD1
CATSRDGRDSYGYTF
TGTGCCACCAGCAGAGATGGAAGGGACAGTTATGGCTACACCTTC
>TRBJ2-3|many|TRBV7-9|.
CASSTHTGSPLTDTQYF
TGTGCCAGCAGCACTCATACGGGGTCCCCCCTCACAGATACGCAGTATTTT
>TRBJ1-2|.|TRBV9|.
CASSADGTYGYTF
TGTGCCAGCAGCGCGGACGGGACCTATGGCTACACCTTC
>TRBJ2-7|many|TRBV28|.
CASSLIRRGQYF
TGTGCCAGCAGTTTAATACGTAGGGGGCAGTACTTC
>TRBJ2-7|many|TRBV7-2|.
CASSLAPIVSSYEQYF
TGTGCCAGCAGCTTAGCCCCTATCGTCAGCTCCTACGAGCAGTACTTC
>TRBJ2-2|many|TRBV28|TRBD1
CASSTGGLGTGELFF
TGTGCCAGCAGCACAGGGGGGTTAGGCACCGGGGAGCTGTTTTTT
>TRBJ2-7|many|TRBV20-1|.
CSAPREAREQYF
TGCAGTGCTCCCCGCGAGGCTAGGGAGCAGTACTTC
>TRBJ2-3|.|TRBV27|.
CASSSGQSDTQYF
TGTGCCAGCAGTTCTGGACAGTCGGATACGCAGTATTTT
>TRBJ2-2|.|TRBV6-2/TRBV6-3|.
CASSPSHVGELFF
TGTGCCAGCAGTCCGTCACACGTCGGGGAGCTGTTTTTT
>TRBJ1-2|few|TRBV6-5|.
CASSYGRKYGYTF
TGTGCCAGCAGTTATGGCAGGAAGTATGGCTACACCTTC
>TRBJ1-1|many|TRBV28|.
CASSPYKETEAFF
TGTGCCAGCAGTCCATATAAAGAGACTGAAGCTTTCTTT
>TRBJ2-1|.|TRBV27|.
CASKGSYNEQFF
TGTGCCAGCAAAGGGTCCTACAATGAGCAGTTCTTC
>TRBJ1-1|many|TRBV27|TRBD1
CASSPYRGRSWTEAFF
TGTGCCAGCAGCCCATACAGGGGGCGGAGTTGGACTGAAGCTTTCTTT
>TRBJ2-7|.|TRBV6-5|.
CASSYSWSEPLVYEQYF
TGTGCCAGCAGTTACTCGTGGTCAGAACCCCTTGTCTACGAGCAGTACTTC
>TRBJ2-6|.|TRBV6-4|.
CASTDSVSGANVLTF
TGTGCCAGCACTGACTCAGTATCTGGGGCCAACGTCCTGACTTTC
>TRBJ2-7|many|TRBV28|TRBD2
CASRRLANYEQYF
TGTGCCAGCAGAAGACTAGCGAACTACGAGCAGTACTTC
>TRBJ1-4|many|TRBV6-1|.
CASMALYATNEKLFF
TGTGCCAGCATGGCGTTATATGCAACTAATGAAAAACTGTTTTTT
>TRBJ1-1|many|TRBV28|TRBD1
CASSFRPGQRAVNTEAFF
TGTGCCAGCAGTTTTCGTCCGGGACAGAGGGCGGTGAACACTGAAGCTTTCTTT
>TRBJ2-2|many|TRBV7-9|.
CASSQQGDGGKLFF
TGTGCCAGCAGCCAACAGGGCGATGGAGGGAAGCTGTTTTTT
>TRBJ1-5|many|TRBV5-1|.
CASSLDAGDQPQHF
TGCGCCAGCAGCTTGGATGCGGGAGATCAGCCCCAGCATTTT
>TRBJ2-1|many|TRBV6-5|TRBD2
CASSYSEILAGGPRDEQFF
TGTGCCAGCAGTTACTCGGAAATTTTAGCGGGAGGGCCTAGGGATGAGCAGTTCTTC
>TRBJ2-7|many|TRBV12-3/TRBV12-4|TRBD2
CASRQGLAGISGEQYF
TGTGCCAGCAGGCAGGGACTAGCGGGAATCTCGGGCGAGCAGTACTTC
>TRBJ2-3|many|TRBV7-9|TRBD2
CASSLVRLADQGDTQYF
TGTGCCAGCAGCTTAGTAAGGCTAGCGGACCAAGGGGATACGCAGTATTTT
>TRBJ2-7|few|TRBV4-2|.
CASSQTAATSYEQYF
TGTGCCAGCAGTCAAACAGCGGCCACCTCCTACGAGCAGTACTTC
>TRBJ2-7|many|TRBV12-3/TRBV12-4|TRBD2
CASSPMTSGLKGHEQYF
TGTGCCAGCAGTCCCATGACTAGCGGGCTGAAAGGACACGAGCAGTACTTC
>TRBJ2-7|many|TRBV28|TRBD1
CASRPRDRARGEQYF
TGTGCCAGCAGACCCCGGGACAGGGCAAGAGGCGAGCAGTACTTC
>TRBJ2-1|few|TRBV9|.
CASTPRGGELYNEQFF
TGTGCCAGCACCCCGAGGGGGGGGGAGCTCTACAATGAGCAGTTCTTC
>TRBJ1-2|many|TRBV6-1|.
CASSRQDGYGYTF
TGTGCCAGCAGTAGACAGGATGGCTATGGCTACACCTTC
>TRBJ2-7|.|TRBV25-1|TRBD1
CASSELVLGQDWWDSRSYEQYF
TGTGCCAGCAGTGAATTAGTTCTGGGCCAGGACTGGTGGGACAGTAGATCCTACGAGCAGTACTTC
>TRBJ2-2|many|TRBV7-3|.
CASSSSGTLGGELFF
TGTGCCAGCAGCTCCTCCGGGACTCTCGGGGGGGAGCTGTTTTTT
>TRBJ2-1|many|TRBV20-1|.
CSARGTADNEQFF
TGCAGTGCTAGAGGTACAGCGGACAATGAGCAGTTCTTC
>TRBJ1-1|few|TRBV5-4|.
CASSADRLIFSEAFF
TGTGCCAGCAGCGCTGACAGACTGATTTTCTCTGAAGCTTTCTTT
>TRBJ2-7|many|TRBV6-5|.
CASSYLARDDSYEQYF
TGTGCCAGCAGTTACCTTGCCCGGGACGACTCCTACGAGCAGTACTTC
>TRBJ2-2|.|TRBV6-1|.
CASRKRELGYTGELFF
TGTGCCAGCAGGAAACGGGAGTTGGGTTACACCGGGGAGCTGTTTTTT